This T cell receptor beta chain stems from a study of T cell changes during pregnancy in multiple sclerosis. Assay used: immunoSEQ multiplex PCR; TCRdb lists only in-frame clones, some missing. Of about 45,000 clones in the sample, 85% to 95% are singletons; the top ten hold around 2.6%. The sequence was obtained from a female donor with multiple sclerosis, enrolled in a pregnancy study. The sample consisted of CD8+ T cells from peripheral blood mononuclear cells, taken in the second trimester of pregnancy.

The CDR3 nucleotides read TGTGCCAGCTCACCACCGGACAGGGGATTATACGAGCAGTACTTC. Protein sequence: CASSPPDRGLYEQYF. The genes are TRBV18 and TRBJ2-7; 9 bases line up with TRBD1. Unmatched junction bases numbered 4, after V lost 0 bases and J lost 4 bases. The CDR3 is 15 amino acids. The germline V gene encodes CDR1 KGHSH and CDR2 LQKENI.